Shown below are 6 T cell receptor beta chains from a single sample sequenced in a study of early T cells in non-severe SARS-CoV-2 infection (dated by TCRdb to 2020 to 2022). Library preparation employed 5' RACE. The sample was run on a NextSeq 500. The public reads were run again by TCRdb, first through fastp at Q25 and then through MiXCR, and only productive beta chains were kept. Rows matching on CDR3 protein sequence are summarized as one entry with the most common DNA and genes. The sample records about 44,000 distinct CDR3 sequences, 20% to 25% of which are singletons. The ten largest account for just over 4.5% of the sample. The specimen comprised whole blood, sampled at baseline. Every receptor here comes from an adult who was a healthcare worker with PCR-confirmed SARS-CoV-2 infection or an uninfected control (not recorded which).

The chain carries TRBV30 and TRBJ1-4; perhaps TRBD1 as D (5 bases). This CDR3 region has 12 residues. Germline values: CDR1 GTSNPN, CDR2 SVGIG (reference sequence). Trimming stripped 2 bases from V and 8 bases from J, with 9 bases between. CDR3 nucleotides: TGTGCCTGGAGTCCACGGGGGGAAAAACTGTTTTTT. Translated, it gives CAWSPRGEKLFF.

A few counts support this clonotype. V is TRBV11-2 and J is TRBJ2-7; D is undetermined. Trimming removed 5 bases from V and 5 bases from J, with 16 bases in between. This CDR3 has 14 amino acids. Germline-derived CDR1 and CDR2 are SGHAT and FQNNGV. This CDR3 reads CASSQPEWKNEQYF. In nucleotides, the CDR3 is TGTGCCAGCAGCCAGCCTGAGTGGAAGAACGAGCAGTACTTC.

This clonotype has a handful of counts. The chain recombines TRBV5-1 with TRBJ2-3; 9 bases are shared with TRBD2. The CDR3 loop spans 15 amino acids. J was trimmed by 1 base and V by 1 base; bases with no gene match: 1. In germline, CDR1 is SGHRS, CDR2 YFSETQ. CDR3 residues: CASSLPSGGTDTQYF. CDR3 sequence (DNA): TGCGCCAGCAGCTTGCCTAGCGGGGGCACAGATACGCAGTATTTT.

V usage is TRBV10-1 and J usage is TRBJ2-7; the match to TRBD1 covers 10 bases. Germline CDR1 reads WNHNN; CDR2 reads SYGVQD (reference sequence). Trimming removed 3 bases from V and 4 bases from J; junction bases left unmatched: 6. This CDR3 has 15 amino acids. The DNA of the CDR3 is TGCGCCAGCAGTGACCCCGGGACAGGGGTGTACGAGCAGTACTTC. Its protein is CASSDPGTGVYEQYF.

This chain connects TRBV20-1 to TRBJ2-2; D is undetermined. This CDR3 has 16 residues. Germline V gene lookup returns CDR1 DFQATT and CDR2 SNEGSKA (reference sequence). The V and J ends lost 0 bases and 1 base respectively, with 12 bases between them. CDR3 DNA: TGCAGTGCTAGAGATACCCCCTCAGTGAACACCGGGGAGCTGTTTTTT. Translation: CSARDTPSVNTGELFF.

V gene TRBV30 combines with J gene TRBJ1-2; 7 bases agree with TRBD1. This CDR3 region has 14 residues. Unmatched junction bases numbered 8, after V lost 4 bases and J lost 3 bases. Germline CDR1 and CDR2: GTSNPN and SVGIG (reference sequence). In nucleotides, the CDR3 is TGTGCCTGGACCGGGGACAGTCGCGACTATGGCTACACCTTC. Its translation: CAWTGDSRDYGYTF. Using reference TRBV30 and TRBJ1-2 for the parts outside the CDR3, the full variable domain is SQTIHQWPATLVQPVGSPLSLECTVEGTSNPNLYWYRQAAGRGLQLLFYSVGIGQISSEVPQNLSASRPQDRQFILSSKKLLLSDSGFYLCAWTGDSRDYGYTFGSGTRLTVV.